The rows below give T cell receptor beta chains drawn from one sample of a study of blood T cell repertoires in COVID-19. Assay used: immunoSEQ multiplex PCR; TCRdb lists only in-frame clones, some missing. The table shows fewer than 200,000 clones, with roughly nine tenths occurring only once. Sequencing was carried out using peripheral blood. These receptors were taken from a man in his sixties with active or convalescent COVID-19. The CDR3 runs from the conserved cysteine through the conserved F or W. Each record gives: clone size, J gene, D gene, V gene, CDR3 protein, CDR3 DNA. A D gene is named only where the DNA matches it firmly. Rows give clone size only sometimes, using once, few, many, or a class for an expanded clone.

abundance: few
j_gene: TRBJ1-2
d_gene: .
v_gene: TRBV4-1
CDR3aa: CASSQVGLFGGYTF
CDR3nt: TGCGCCAGCAGCCAAGTGGGGCTCTTTGGTGGCTACACCTTC

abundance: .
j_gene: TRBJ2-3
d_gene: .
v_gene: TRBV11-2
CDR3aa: CASSLNRHSSTDTQYF
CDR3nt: TGTGCCAGCAGCTTAAATAGACACAGTAGCACAGATACGCAGTATTTT

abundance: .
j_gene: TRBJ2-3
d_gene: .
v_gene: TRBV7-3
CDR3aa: CASSLNEGTDTQYF
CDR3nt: TGTGCCAGCAGCTTAAACGAGGGCACAGATACGCAGTATTTT

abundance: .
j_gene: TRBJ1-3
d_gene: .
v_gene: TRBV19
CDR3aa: CASSIQVRNTIYF
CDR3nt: TGTGCCAGTAGTATCCAGGTCCGAAACACCATATATTTT

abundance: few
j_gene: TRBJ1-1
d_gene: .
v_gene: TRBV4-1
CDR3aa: CASSHSYRASTEAFF
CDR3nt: TGCGCCAGCAGCCATAGTTACAGGGCTAGCACTGAAGCTTTCTTT

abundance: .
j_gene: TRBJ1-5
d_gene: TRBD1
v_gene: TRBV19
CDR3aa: CASSRQGSNQPQHF
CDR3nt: TGTGCCAGTAGTAGACAGGGTAGCAATCAGCCCCAGCATTTT

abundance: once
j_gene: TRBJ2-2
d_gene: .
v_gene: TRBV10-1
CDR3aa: CASSFRVGTGELFF
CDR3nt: TGCGCCAGCAGTTTCAGGGTCGGCACCGGGGAGCTGTTTTTT

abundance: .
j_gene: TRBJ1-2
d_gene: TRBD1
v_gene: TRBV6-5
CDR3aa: CASSSRQGGRGYTF
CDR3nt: TGTGCCAGCAGTTCCAGACAGGGGGGTCGTGGCTACACCTTC

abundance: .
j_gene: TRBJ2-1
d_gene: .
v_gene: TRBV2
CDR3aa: CASSNTGGDYNEQFF
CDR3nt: TGTGCCAGCAGTAACACAGGGGGGGACTACAATGAGCAGTTCTTC

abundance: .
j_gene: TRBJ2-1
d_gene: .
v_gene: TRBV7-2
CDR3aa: CASSLLSRDEQFF
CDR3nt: TGTGCCAGCAGCTTACTTAGCAGGGATGAGCAGTTCTTC

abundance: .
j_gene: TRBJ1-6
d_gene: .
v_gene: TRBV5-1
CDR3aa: CASSLEWGGNSPLHF
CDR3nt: TGCGCCAGCAGCTTGGAATGGGGAGGGAATTCACCCCTCCACTTT

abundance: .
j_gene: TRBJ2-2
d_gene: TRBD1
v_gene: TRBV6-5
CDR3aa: CASRYRGPTGELFF
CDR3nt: TGTGCCAGCAGATACAGGGGGCCCACCGGGGAGCTGTTTTTT

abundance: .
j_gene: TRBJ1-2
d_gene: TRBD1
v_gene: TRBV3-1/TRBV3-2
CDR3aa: CASSQPGQGDYGYTF
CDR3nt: TGTGCCAGCAGCCAACCGGGACAGGGGGACTATGGCTACACCTTC

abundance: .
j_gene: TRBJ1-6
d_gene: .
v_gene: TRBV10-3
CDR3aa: CAIRRDKGNSPLHF
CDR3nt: TGTGCCATCAGGAGAGACAAGGGGAATTCACCCCTCCACTTT

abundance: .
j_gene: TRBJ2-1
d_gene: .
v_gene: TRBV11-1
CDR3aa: CASSFRGDEQFF
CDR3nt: TGTGCCAGCAGCTTTAGGGGCGATGAGCAGTTCTTC

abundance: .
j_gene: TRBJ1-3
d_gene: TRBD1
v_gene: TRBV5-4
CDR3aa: CASSVTGAFSGNTIYF
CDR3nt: TGTGCCAGCAGCGTGACAGGGGCTTTCTCTGGAAACACCATATATTTT

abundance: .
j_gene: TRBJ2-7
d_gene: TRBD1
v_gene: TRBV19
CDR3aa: CASSSGQGKQYF
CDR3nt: TGTGCCAGTAGTAGCGGACAGGGGAAGCAGTACTTC

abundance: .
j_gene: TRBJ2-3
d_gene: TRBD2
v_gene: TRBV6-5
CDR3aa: CASRLSGGGDTQYF
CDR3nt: TGTGCCAGCAGGTTGAGCGGGGGGGGAGATACGCAGTATTTT

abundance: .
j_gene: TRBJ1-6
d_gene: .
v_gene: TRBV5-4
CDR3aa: CASSQDSYSPLHF
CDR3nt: TGTGCCAGCAGCCAAGATAGTTATTCACCCCTCCACTTT

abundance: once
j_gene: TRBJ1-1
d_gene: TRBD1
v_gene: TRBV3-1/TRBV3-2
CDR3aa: CASSQVMTGSEAFF
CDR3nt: TGTGCCAGCAGCCAAGTAATGACAGGGTCAGAAGCTTTCTTT

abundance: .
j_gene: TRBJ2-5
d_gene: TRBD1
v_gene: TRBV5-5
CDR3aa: CASDRGQGETQYF
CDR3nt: TGTGCCAGCGACAGGGGGCAGGGGGAGACCCAGTACTTC

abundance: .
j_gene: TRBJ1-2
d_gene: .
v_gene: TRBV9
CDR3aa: CASSVGDWGQPGGYTF
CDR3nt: TGTGCCAGCAGCGTAGGGGATTGGGGGCAGCCAGGAGGCTACACCTTC

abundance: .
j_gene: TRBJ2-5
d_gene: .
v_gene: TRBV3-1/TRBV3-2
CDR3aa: CASSPSPFEGGVQETQYF
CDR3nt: TGTGCCAGCAGCCCCTCCCCCTTTGAGGGGGGGGTACAAGAGACCCAGTACTTC

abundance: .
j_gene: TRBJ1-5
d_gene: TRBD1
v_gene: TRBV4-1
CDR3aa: CASSRAGGGMSQPQHF
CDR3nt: TGCGCCAGCAGCCGAGCAGGGGGCGGAATGTCTCAGCCCCAGCATTTT

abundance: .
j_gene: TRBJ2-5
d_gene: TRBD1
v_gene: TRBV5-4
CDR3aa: CASRRDREETQYF
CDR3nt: TGTGCCAGCAGGCGGGACAGGGAAGAGACCCAGTACTTC

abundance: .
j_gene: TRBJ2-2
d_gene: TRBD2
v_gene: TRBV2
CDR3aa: CASSRLAGGLGELFF
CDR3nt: TGTGCCAGCAGTCGACTAGCGGGGGGGTTAGGGGAGCTGTTTTTT

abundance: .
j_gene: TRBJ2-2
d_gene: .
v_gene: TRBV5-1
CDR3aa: CASSTNTGELFF
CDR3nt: TGCGCCTCATCCACGAACACCGGGGAGCTGTTTTTT

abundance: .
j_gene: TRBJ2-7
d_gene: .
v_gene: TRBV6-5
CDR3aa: CASSSRGLNSYEQYF
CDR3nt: TGTGCCAGCAGTAGCCGTGGACTGAATTCCTACGAGCAGTACTTC

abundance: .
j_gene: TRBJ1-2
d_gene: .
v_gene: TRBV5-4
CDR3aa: CASSLGPRRGGVNYGYTF
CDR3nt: TGTGCCAGCAGCTTGGGCCCCCGTCGTGGGGGGGTAAACTATGGCTACACCTTC

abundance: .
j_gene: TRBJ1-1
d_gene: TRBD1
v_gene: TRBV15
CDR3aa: CATSTLDRASEAFF
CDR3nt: TGTGCCACCAGCACCCTCGACAGGGCCTCTGAAGCTTTCTTT

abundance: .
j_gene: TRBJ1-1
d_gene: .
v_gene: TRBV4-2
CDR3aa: CASSQSQAIDTEAFF
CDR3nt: TGTGCCAGCAGCCAATCACAGGCTATAGACACTGAAGCTTTCTTT

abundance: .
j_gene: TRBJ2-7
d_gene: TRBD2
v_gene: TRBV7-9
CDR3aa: CASLTSGSYEQYF
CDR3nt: TGTGCCAGTTTGACTAGCGGCTCCTACGAGCAGTACTTC

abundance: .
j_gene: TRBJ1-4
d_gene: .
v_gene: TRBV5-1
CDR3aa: CASRQSTTTNEKLFF
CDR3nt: TGCGCCAGCAGACAATCAACCACAACTAATGAAAAACTGTTTTTT

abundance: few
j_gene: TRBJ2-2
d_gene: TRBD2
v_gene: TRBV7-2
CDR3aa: CASSLVASGGITGELFF
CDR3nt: TGTGCCAGCAGCTTAGTAGCTAGCGGGGGTATCACCGGGGAGCTGTTTTTT

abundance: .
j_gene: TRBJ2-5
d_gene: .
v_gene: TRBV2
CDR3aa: CASSGLEETQYF
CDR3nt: TGTGCCAGCAGTGGGCTAGAAGAGACCCAGTACTTC

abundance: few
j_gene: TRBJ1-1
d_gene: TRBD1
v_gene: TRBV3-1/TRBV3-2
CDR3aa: CASSQGQSPEAFF
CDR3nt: TGTGCCAGCAGCCAGGGACAGAGCCCTGAAGCTTTCTTT

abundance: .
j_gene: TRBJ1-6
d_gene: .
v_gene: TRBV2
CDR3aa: CASSLAQVHSPLHF
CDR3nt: TGTGCCAGCAGCCTGGCTCAGGTTCATTCACCCCTCCACTTT

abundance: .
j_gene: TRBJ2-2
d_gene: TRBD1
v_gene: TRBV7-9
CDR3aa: CANPPPGQGRTGELFF
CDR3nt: TGTGCCAACCCACCCCCGGGACAGGGGAGGACCGGGGAGCTGTTTTTT